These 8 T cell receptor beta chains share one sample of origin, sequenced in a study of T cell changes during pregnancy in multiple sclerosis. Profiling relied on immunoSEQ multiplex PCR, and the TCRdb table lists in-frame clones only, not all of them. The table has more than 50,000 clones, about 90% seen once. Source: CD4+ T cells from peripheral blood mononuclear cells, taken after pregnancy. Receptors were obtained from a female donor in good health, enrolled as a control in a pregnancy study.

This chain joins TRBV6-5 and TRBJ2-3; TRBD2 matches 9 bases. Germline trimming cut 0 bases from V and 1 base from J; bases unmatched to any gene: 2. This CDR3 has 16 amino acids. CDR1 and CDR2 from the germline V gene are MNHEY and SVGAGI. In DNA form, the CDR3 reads TGTGCCAGCAGTTACTCGGCTAGCGGGGGCACAGATACGCAGTATTTT. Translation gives CASSYSASGGTDTQYF.

The CDR3 is CASSYKGTRGTENSNQPQHF. DNA for the CDR3: TGTGCCAGCAGCTATAAGGGAACCCGGGGGACAGAAAATAGCAATCAGCCCCAGCATTTT. The V call is TRBV21-1, the J call TRBJ1-5; the D call in the table, TRBD1, was not verified against the DNA. TRBV21-1 is recorded as a pseudogene. The CDR3 is 20 residues long.

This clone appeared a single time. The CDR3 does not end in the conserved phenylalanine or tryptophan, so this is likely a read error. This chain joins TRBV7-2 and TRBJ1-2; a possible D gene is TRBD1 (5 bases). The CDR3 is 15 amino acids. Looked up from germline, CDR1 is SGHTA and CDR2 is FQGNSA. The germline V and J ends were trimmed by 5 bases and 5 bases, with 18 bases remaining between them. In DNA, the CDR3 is TGTGCCAGCAGCCGAGGGACTAGGGGTCGATATGGCTACACCATC. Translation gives CASSRGTRGRYGYTI.

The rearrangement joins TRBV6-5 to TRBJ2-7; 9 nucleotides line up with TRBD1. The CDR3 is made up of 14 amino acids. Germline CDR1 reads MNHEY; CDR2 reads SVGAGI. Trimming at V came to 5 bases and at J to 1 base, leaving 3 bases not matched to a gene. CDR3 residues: CASSRQGVSYEQYF. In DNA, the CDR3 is TGTGCCAGCAGTCGACAGGGGGTGTCCTACGAGCAGTACTTC.

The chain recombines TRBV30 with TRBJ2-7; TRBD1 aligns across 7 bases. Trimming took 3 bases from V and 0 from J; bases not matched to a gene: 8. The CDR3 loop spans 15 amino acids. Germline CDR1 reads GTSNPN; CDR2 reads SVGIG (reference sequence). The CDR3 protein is CAWRKTGASSYEQYF. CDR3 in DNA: TGTGCCTGGAGAAAAACAGGGGCGAGCTCCTACGAGCAGTACTTC.

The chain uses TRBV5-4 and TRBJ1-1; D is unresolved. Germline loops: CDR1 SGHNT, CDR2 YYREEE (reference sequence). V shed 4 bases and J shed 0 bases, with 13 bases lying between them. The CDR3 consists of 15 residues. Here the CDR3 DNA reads TGTGCCAGCAGCCCTTCAGGCGGGCTGAACACTGAAGCTTTCTTT. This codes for CASSPSGGLNTEAFF.

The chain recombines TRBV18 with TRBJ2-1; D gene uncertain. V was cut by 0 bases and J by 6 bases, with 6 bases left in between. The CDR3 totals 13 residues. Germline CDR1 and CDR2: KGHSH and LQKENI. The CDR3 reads CASSPPAFNEQFF. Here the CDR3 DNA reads TGTGCCAGCTCACCACCGGCCTTCAATGAGCAGTTCTTC.

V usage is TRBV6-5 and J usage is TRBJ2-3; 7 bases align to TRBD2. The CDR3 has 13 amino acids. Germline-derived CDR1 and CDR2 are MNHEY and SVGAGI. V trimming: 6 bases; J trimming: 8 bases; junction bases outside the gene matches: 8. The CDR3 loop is CASSRTSLATQYF. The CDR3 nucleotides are TGTGCCAGCAGCCGGACTAGTCTGGCTACGCAGTATTTT.